The entry below gives a single T cell receptor (beta chain) sequence along with its context. The antigen is unknown. This sample is drawn from a study of PD-1 blockade in classical Hodgkin lymphoma. The V gene's germline CDR1 is SGHTA and CDR2 FQGNSA. The CDR3 contains 14 residues. V gave up 5 bases and J gave up 5 bases, with 15 bases separating them. TCRdb's copy holds only in-frame clones and misses some; the assay was immunoSEQ multiplex PCR. Here the sample spans approximately 17,000 clones, 80% to 95% being singletons. General study findings and limits: The authors have not defined what causes the repertoire differences, possibly disease activity or prior therapy. Reports described newly diagnosed patients as having lower baseline TCR diversity than healthy donors.

Time point given: newly diagnosed, previously untreated cHL patient sample. The rearrangement links TRBV7-2 to TRBJ2-5; D remains unclear. Sample: peripheral blood mononuclear cells (PBMCs). This TCR derives from a human donor with classical Hodgkin lymphoma. The CDR3 DNA is TGTGCCAGCAGCCACCGTACCAAAGGGGAGACCCAGTACTTC. Residues: CASSHRTKGETQYF.